A selection of T cell receptor beta chains follows, all from one sample in a study of cytomegalovirus exposure and HLA in healthy donors. The assay was immunoSEQ multiplex PCR, and TCRdb's table has in-frame clones only and misses some. The sample yields approximately 190,000 clones, roughly 84% seen once. Specimen: PBMCs. The receptors originated from a woman in her 50s in good health and CMV-seropositive. Both conserved end residues are part of each CDR3. A clone size is listed for some rows: how often the clone was seen (once, few, many), or a class if it is expanded.

TRBV9,TRBJ1-1,.,CASSETGNTEAFF
TRBV6-6,TRBJ1-2,.,CASSYSTGYGYTF
TRBV30,TRBJ2-7,once,CAWSLQGYEQYF
TRBV7-3,TRBJ2-3,few,CASSYRDLYTDTQYF
TRBV6-5,TRBJ2-3,.,CASSYGAGTDTQYF
TRBV6-5,TRBJ2-7,.,CASRPGQGAYEQYF
TRBV7-8,TRBJ1-3,few,CASRQQGNTIYF
TRBV6-5,TRBJ2-7,once,CASSKDRGRTYERYF
TRBV30,TRBJ1-4,.,CAGEGRWKLFF
TRBV2,TRBJ2-7,many,CASSDPTGLNTTYEQYF
TRBV5-6,TRBJ2-3,.,CASSSSGTDTQYF
TRBV5-1,TRBJ1-3,few,CASSFSGSSGNTIYF
TRBV7-3,TRBJ2-5,.,CASSSTGGPQETQYF
TRBV7-2,TRBJ2-7,.,CASSLVGTGFPSEGYEQYF
TRBV7-3,TRBJ2-1,.,CASSFLAGRDNEQFF
TRBV29-1,TRBJ2-3,once,CSVSTGRNTQYF